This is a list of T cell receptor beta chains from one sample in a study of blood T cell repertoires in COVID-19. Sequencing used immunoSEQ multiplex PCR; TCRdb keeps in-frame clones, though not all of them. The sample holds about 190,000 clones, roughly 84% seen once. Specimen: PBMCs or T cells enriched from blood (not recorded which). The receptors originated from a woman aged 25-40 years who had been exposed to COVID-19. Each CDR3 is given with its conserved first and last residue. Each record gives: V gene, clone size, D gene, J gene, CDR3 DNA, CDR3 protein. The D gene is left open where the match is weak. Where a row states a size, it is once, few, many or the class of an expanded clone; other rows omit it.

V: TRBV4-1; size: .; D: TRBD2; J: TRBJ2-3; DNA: TGCGCCAGCAGCCAAACCAAAGTCTCATTAGCGGGGAACACAGATACGCAGTATTTT; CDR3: CASSQTKVSLAGNTDTQYF
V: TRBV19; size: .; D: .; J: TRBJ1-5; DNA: TGTGCCAGTAGTCCACGGACAGGCAATCAGCCCCAGCATTTT; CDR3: CASSPRTGNQPQHF
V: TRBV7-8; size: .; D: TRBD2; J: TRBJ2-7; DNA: TGTGCCAGCAGCTCAGGGACTAGCGGGGGGCTTATCGGCCACGAGCAGTACTTC; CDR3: CASSSGTSGGLIGHEQYF
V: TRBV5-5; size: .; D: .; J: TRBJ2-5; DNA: TGTGCCAGCAGCCGGGGGGCGGGAGAGACCCAGTACTTC; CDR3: CASSRGAGETQYF
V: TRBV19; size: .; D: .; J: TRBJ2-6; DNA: TGTGCCAGTAGTCGCGGAATCAGGGAAGTGCTCTCTGGGGCCAACGTCCTGACTTTC; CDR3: CASSRGIREVLSGANVLTF
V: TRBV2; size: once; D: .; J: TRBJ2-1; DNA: TGTGCCAGCAGGGGAACGACAGGGAGGAATGAGCAGTTCTTC; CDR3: CASRGTTGRNEQFF
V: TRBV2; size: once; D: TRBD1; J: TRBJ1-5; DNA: TGTGCCAGCAAGTGGCAGGGGGAGCAGCCCCAGCATTTT; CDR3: CASKWQGEQPQHF
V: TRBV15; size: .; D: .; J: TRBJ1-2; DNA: TGTGCCACCAGCAGAGATCTCGGGGGGGTCTATGGCTACACCTTC; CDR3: CATSRDLGGVYGYTF
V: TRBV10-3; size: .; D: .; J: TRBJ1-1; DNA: TGTGCCATCAGTGAGCGTGGTGACAGTATTACTTTCTTT; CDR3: CAISERGDSITFF
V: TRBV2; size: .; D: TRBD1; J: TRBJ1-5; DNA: TGTGCCAGCAGTATACAGGGGAATAGCAATCAGCCCCAGCATTTT; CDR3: CASSIQGNSNQPQHF
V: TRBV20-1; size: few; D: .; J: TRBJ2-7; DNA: TGCAGTGCTGGGGGGGCCGAGCAGTACTTC; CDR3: CSAGGAEQYF
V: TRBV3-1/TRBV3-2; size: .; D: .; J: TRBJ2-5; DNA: TGTGCCAGCAGCTCTACTGGGAGTCCGACCCAGTACTTC; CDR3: CASSSTGSPTQYF
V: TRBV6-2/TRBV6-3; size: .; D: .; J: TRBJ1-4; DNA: TGTGCCAGCAGTGCGACTCTTGTGGAACTGTTTTTT; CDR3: CASSATLVELFF
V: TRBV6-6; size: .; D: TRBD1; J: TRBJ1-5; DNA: TGTGCCACCGTGGACAGGGAAGGCAATCAGCCCCAGCATTTT; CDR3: CATVDREGNQPQHF
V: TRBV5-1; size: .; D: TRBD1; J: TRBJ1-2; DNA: TGCGCCAGCAGAGGGACAGGGGCTGGCTACACCTTC; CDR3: CASRGTGAGYTF
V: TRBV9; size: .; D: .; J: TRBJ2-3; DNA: TGTGCCAGCAGCGCCGGAGATATGGATACGCAGTATTTT; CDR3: CASSAGDMDTQYF
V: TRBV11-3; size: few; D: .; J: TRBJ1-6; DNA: TGTGCCAGCAGCTTAACAACGGGGGGACGGTGGGGTAATTCACCCCTCCACTTT; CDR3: CASSLTTGGRWGNSPLHF
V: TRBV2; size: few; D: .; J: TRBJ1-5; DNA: TGTGCCAGCAGTGAAAGGCGGACAGACGGGGATCAGCCCCAGCATTTT; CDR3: CASSERRTDGDQPQHF
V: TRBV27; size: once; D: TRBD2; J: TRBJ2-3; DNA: TGTGCCAGCAGTTTACTGGCGGGGGGGAAAACTAGCACAGATACGCAGTATTTT; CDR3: CASSLLAGGKTSTDTQYF
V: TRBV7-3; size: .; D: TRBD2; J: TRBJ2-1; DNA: TGTGCCAGCAGCGGTAGCGGGGGGACTGAGCAGTTCTTC; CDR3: CASSGSGGTEQFF
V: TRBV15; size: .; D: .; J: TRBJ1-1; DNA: TGTGCCACCCGGAGGACAGAAGAGAACACTGAAGCTTTCTTT; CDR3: CATRRTEENTEAFF
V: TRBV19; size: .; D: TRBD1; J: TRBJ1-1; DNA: TGTGCCAGTAGTATCGGGGTTCTGACAGGGGTTGCCAACACTGAAGCTTTCTTT; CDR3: CASSIGVLTGVANTEAFF
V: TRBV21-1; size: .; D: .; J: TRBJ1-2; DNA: TGTGCCAGCAGCAAATCAGAACAGGATGAAGTACCTAACTATGGCTACACCTTC; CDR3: CASSKSEQDEVPNYGYTF
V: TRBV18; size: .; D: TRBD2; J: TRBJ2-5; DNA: TGTGCCAGCTCACCGGGGGATGCTAGCGGGGGCCCCCCTTACTTC; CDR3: CASSPGDASGGPPYF